Following are 16 T cell receptor gamma chains from one sample sequenced in a study of Vδ1+ human thymocytes. The template was reverse-transcribed extracted RNA. Pooled V-gene forward primers with one constant-region reverse primer generated the CDR3 amplicons by multiplex PCR. TCRdb reprocessed the multiplex PCR reads through CATT. The profile shows tens of thousands of gamma-chain clones, 20% to 25% of them singletons. The antigens for these receptors are not known. General study points: Thymic TRG and TRD repertoires appeared highly polyclonal, with Gaussian CDR3 length distributions.

Sequences were obtained from Vdelta1+ gamma-delta thymocytes from the thymus. Subset noted: FACS-sorted CD3+ TCRalphabeta- TCRVdelta1+ TCRVdelta2- thymocytes. The receptors come from a girl less than two years old who had congenital heart surgery.

For this clone: This clone may be a read error of a much larger clone one base away. Other DNA sequences of this sample code for an identical CDR3. The rearrangement uses TRGV9 and TRGJ1 or TRGJ2. Germline lookup yields CDR1 GITISATS and CDR2 ISYDGTV (reference sequence). The CDR3 has 11 residues. V dropped 0 bases and J dropped 9; count of bases not matched to a gene: 2. This CDR3 reads CALWEVCKKLF. CDR3 nucleotide sequence: TGTGCCTTGTGGGAGGTGTGTAAGAAACTCTTT.

Concerning this clone: This sequence may be a read error, since a much larger clone differs from it by one base. This chain links TRGV8 with TRGJ1 or TRGJ2. Germline CDR1 is VENAVY and CDR2 is YDSYNSRV. This CDR3 is built from 10 residues. In DNA, the CDR3 is TGCGCCACCTGGGACTATAAGAAACTCTTT. Translation gives CATWDYKKLF.

The rearrangement joins TRGV5 to TRGJ1 or TRGJ2. This CDR3 is 14 amino acids long. Trimming removed 5 bases from V and 2 bases from J; junction bases left unmatched: 9. CDR1 VINAFY and CDR2 YDVSNSKD come from the germline V gene. CDR3 sequence (DNA): TGTGCCACCTGGGGACCCGAGGATTATTATAAGAAACTCTTT. Residues: CATWGPEDYYKKLF.

The chain combines TRGV8 with TRGJ1 or TRGJ2. The CDR3 loop spans 11 amino acids. Germline CDR1 VENAVY, CDR2 YDSYNSRV. With 0 bases clipped from V and 11 bases from J, the junction kept 4 bases outside the gene matches. The CDR3 DNA reads TGTGCCACCTGGGATAGGGAGGAGAAACTCTTT. It translates to CATWDREEKLF.

About this clone itself: This sequence may be a read error, since a much larger clone differs from it by one base. V gene TRGV2 combines with J gene TRGJ1 or TRGJ2. The CDR3 is made up of 13 amino acids. Germline loops: CDR1 EGSNGY, CDR2 YDSYNSKV. V was pared by 3 bases and J by 2 bases, with 4 bases of the junction left unmatched. CDR3 bases: TGTGCCACCTGGGACCCGTATTATTATAAGAAACTCTTT. Its protein is CATWDPYYYKKLF.

About this clone itself: The same CDR3 can be traced to other DNA sequences in this sample. The chain combines TRGV2 with TRGJ1 or TRGJ2. This CDR3 has 14 residues. J gave up 7 bases and V 1 base, and 10 bases lay outside the gene matches. Germline V lookup: CDR1 EGSNGY, CDR2 YDSYNSKV. CDR3 amino acids: CATWDGLRGYKKLF. DNA for the CDR3: TGTGCCACCTGGGACGGACTCCGGGGATATAAGAAACTCTTT.

This clone was seen a handful of times. The chain carries TRGV3 and TRGJ1 or TRGJ2. This CDR3 contains 14 residues. J lost 7 bases, V lost 4 bases, and 13 bases had no gene match. The germline V gene has CDR1 VTNTFY and CDR2 YDVSTARD (reference sequence). CDR3 DNA sequence: TGTGCCACCTGGGAGTTGGTTTTCGAGTATAAGAAACTCTTT. It codes for CATWELVFEYKKLF.

The chain carries TRGV9 and TRGJ1 or TRGJ2. V was clipped by 5 bases and J by 1 base; unmatched bases: 8. The CDR3 contains 14 residues. In germline, CDR1 is GITISATS, CDR2 ISYDGTV (reference sequence). The CDR3 spells CALWGTHNYYKKLF. Written as DNA, the CDR3 is TGTGCCTTGTGGGGAACCCATAATTATTATAAGAAACTCTTT.

This clone has more than one count but fewer than ten. The rearrangement joins TRGV4 to TRGJP2. V was pared by 5 bases and J by 4 bases, with 4 bases of the junction left unmatched. The germline V gene encodes CDR1 EGSTGY and CDR2 YDSYTSSV. The CDR3 sequence is 13 residues long. The CDR3 loop is CATWGPSDWIKTF. The CDR3 DNA is TGTGCCACCTGGGGGCCTAGTGATTGGATCAAGACGTTT.

As concerns this clone: This may arise from a read error, as a much more abundant clone is one base away. Other DNA sequences in this sample translate to the same CDR3. The chain joins TRGV4 to TRGJ1 or TRGJ2. CDR3 length: 12 residues. V was clipped by 2 bases and J by 4 bases; unmatched bases: 2. Per the germline V gene, CDR1 is EGSTGY and CDR2 is YDSYTSSV. The CDR3 sequence is CATWDDYYKKLF. In DNA, the CDR3 is TGTGCCACCTGGGATGACTATTATAAGAAACTCTTT.

This chain joins TRGV2 and TRGJP2. CDR1 and CDR2 from the germline V gene are EGSNGY and YDSYNSKV. The V segment lost 0 bases and the J segment 6 bases; nucleotides outside the gene matches: 13. The CDR3 is made up of 17 amino acids. In DNA, the CDR3 is TGTGCCACCTGGGACGGGCGGTCGCCCAGTGGTGATTGGATCAAGACGTTT. It codes for CATWDGRSPSGDWIKTF.

Concerning this clone itself: At the DNA level, this CDR3 is encoded by other sequences in the same sample as well. The chain joins TRGV4 to TRGJ1 or TRGJ2. Germline V CDR1 and CDR2: EGSTGY, YDSYTSSV. There are 12 residues in the CDR3. The V and J ends lost 5 bases and 2 bases, in that order; junction bases with no gene match: 3. The CDR3 coding sequence is TGTGCCACCTGGGGAGATTATTATAAGAAACTCTTT. Translation: CATWGDYYKKLF.

The V and J genes are TRGV3 and TRGJP2. The V gene end was trimmed by 1 base and the J gene end by 3 bases; junction bases not matched to a gene: 14. CDR1 VTNTFY and CDR2 YDVSTARD come from the germline V gene (reference sequence). This CDR3 region has 18 residues. The CDR3 DNA reads as TGTGCCACCTGGGACAGACTCCTTCTATCGGGTAGTGATTGGATCAAGACGTTT. As protein: CATWDRLLLSGSDWIKTF.

This clone was counted only a few times. The V call is TRGV3, the J call TRGJ1 or TRGJ2. The CDR3 spans 15 residues. The germline CDR1 and CDR2 sequences are VTNTFY and YDVSTARD (reference sequence). V was pared by 0 bases and J by 6 bases, with 11 bases of the junction left unmatched. The CDR3 protein is CATWDRRGEAYKKLF. For the CDR3, the DNA is TGTGCCACCTGGGACAGGCGAGGGGAGGCTTATAAGAAACTCTTT.

This clone was seen only a few times. V is TRGV8 and J is TRGJ1 or TRGJ2. V trimming: 4 bases; J trimming: 6 bases; junction bases outside the gene matches: 12. This CDR3 spans 14 amino acids. Germline V gives CDR1 VENAVY, CDR2 YDSYNSRV. CDR3 DNA: TGTGCCACCTGGGAATTGGGAACTTGTTATAAGAAACTCTTT. Its translation is CATWELGTCYKKLF.

This sequence joins TRGV9 and TRGJ1 or TRGJ2. This CDR3 has 11 residues. The V gene's germline CDR1 is GITISATS and CDR2 ISYDGTV (reference sequence). With 3 bases clipped from V and 8 bases from J, the junction kept 4 bases outside the gene matches. This CDR3 reads CALWEIDKKLF. CDR3 DNA: TGTGCCTTGTGGGAGATCGATAAGAAACTCTTT.